The rows below give T cell receptor beta chains drawn from one sample of a study of OX40 agonist ivuxolimab in advanced cancers. The method was immunoSEQ multiplex PCR; TCRdb's version includes in-frame clones alone and lacks a portion of them. The top ten hold around 26% of the sample, which has 19,000 or so clones, 65% to 80% seen once. The specimen was CD4+ or CD8+ T cells sorted from blood, collected in a trial of the OX40 agonist ivuxolimab. Receptors originate from an adult with an advanced solid tumor such as melanoma, head and neck, liver or kidney cancer. CDR3s include the opening cysteine and the closing phenylalanine or tryptophan. The D gene is left open where the match is weak. Expanded clones are given a class, and other clones once, few, many or no size at all.

>-|TRBJ2-3|TRBD1|TRBV18
CASSPQTGGTTDTQYF
TGTGCCAGCTCACCCCAGACAGGGGGTACCACAGATACGCAGTATTTT
>-|TRBJ1-5|-|TRBV4-3
CASSQDIRGLAQPQHF
TGCGCCAGCAGCCAAGATATCCGGGGGCTGGCTCAGCCCCAGCATTTT
>-|TRBJ1-1|-|TRBV7-6
CASSLAEGRWESEAFF
TGTGCCAGCAGCTTAGCGGAAGGCCGGTGGGAGTCTGAAGCTTTCTTT
>few|TRBJ1-2|-|TRBV4-3
CASSQDQQGLGYGYTF
TGCGCCAGCAGCCAAGACCAACAGGGCTTGGGCTATGGCTACACCTTC
>-|TRBJ2-1|-|TRBV28
CASNGDEQFF
TGTGCCAGCAATGGCGATGAGCAGTTCTTC
>few|TRBJ2-6|TRBD2|TRBV27
CASSLLLAGGSGANVLTF
TGTGCCAGCAGTTTGTTACTAGCGGGGGGCTCTGGGGCCAACGTCCTGACTTTC
>-|TRBJ2-5|TRBD1|TRBV6-1
CASSDLRGLGTGGQETQYF
TGTGCCAGCAGTGACTTGAGGGGACTGGGGACAGGGGGCCAAGAGACCCAGTACTTC
>few|TRBJ1-2|-|TRBV29-1
CSVLPGYTF
TGCAGCGTTCTCCCTGGCTACACCTTC
>-|TRBJ2-1|-|TRBV4-1
CASSQDPGPWEQFF
TGCGCCAGCAGCCAAGACCCTGGACCGTGGGAGCAGTTCTTC
>once|TRBJ2-7|-|TRBV7-9
CASSPQQGGGLEQYF
TGTGCCAGCAGCCCTCAGCAGGGTGGGGGCCTCGAGCAGTACTTC
>once|TRBJ2-5|-|TRBV7-9
CASSPRETQYF
TGTGCCAGCAGCCCGCGGGAGACCCAGTACTTC
>-|TRBJ1-5|-|TRBV6-5
CASSYSTNQPQHF
TGTGCCAGCAGTTACTCAACCAATCAGCCCCAGCATTTT
>-|TRBJ2-1|TRBD2|TRBV12-5
CASGELAGDPPTYNEQFF
TGTGCTAGTGGTGAACTAGCGGGAGATCCGCCCACCTACAATGAGCAGTTCTTC
>-|TRBJ2-3|-|TRBV27
CASSSNELHTDTQYF
TGTGCCAGCAGTTCGAATGAACTCCACACAGATACGCAGTATTTT
>-|TRBJ1-2|TRBD1|TRBV5-1
CASSLEGTGDGYTF
TGCGCCAGCAGCTTGGAGGGGACAGGGGACGGCTACACCTTC
>few|TRBJ2-7|-|TRBV7-6
CASSLGSRTYEQYF
TGTGCCAGCAGCTTGGGCAGCCGGACCTACGAGCAGTACTTC
>medium-sized|TRBJ2-7|TRBD2|TRBV14
CASSQFGTSGTYEQYF
TGTGCCAGCAGCCAATTCGGGACTAGCGGAACCTACGAGCAGTACTTC
>-|TRBJ2-7|-|TRBV7-8
CASNSPYYEQYF
TGTGCCAGCAACTCTCCGTACTACGAGCAGTACTTC
>few|TRBJ2-3|TRBD2|TRBV10-2
CASSGDPTSGSTDTQYF
TGCGCCAGCAGTGGGGATCCGACTAGCGGGAGCACAGATACGCAGTATTTT
>few|TRBJ2-7|-|TRBV7-9
CASSSPRGPPYEQYF
TGTGCCAGCAGCTCCCCGAGGGGACCTCCCTACGAGCAGTACTTC
>once|TRBJ2-7|-|TRBV27
CASSLSDAYEQYF
TGTGCCAGCAGTTTATCCGATGCCTACGAGCAGTACTTC
>-|TRBJ2-5|-|TRBV6-5
CASSYGGETQYF
TGTGCCAGCAGTTATGGTGGGGAGACCCAGTACTTC
>-|TRBJ2-1|TRBD2|TRBV28
CASTTSGPYNEQFF
TGTGCCAGTACGACTAGCGGACCCTACAATGAGCAGTTCTTC
>large|TRBJ2-7|TRBD1|TRBV10-1
CASSESTGVEQYF
TGCGCCAGCAGTGAGTCGACAGGGGTCGAGCAGTACTTC
>-|TRBJ2-7|TRBD1|TRBV6-1
CASTELRGPEQYF
TGTGCCAGCACTGAACTCAGGGGGCCCGAGCAGTACTTC
>-|TRBJ1-2|TRBD1|TRBV6-5
CASSYSGQTYGYTF
TGTGCCAGCAGTTACTCGGGACAGACCTATGGCTACACCTTC
>-|TRBJ2-5|TRBD2|TRBV7-9
CASLALGLAGPRGEETQYF
TGTGCGAGCCTTGCCCTTGGACTAGCGGGACCCCGTGGGGAAGAGACCCAGTACTTC
>-|TRBJ2-1|TRBD2|TRBV9
CASSVLTRGLAENEQFF
TGTGCCAGCAGCGTACTCACAAGGGGACTAGCGGAGAATGAGCAGTTCTTC
>-|TRBJ2-1|-|TRBV19
CASSIAGQPASEQFF
TGTGCCAGTAGTATAGCCGGCCAGCCGGCCAGTGAGCAGTTCTTC
>-|TRBJ2-1|TRBD2|TRBV13
CASSWGLAGVGNEQFF
TGTGCCAGCAGCTGGGGACTAGCGGGAGTTGGTAATGAGCAGTTCTTC
>-|TRBJ1-2|TRBD1|TRBV19
CASRVLGQEFYGYTF
TGTGCCAGTAGAGTATTGGGACAGGAGTTCTATGGCTACACCTTC
>-|TRBJ2-1|-|TRBV4-1
CASSEGGDEQFF
TGCGCCAGCAGCGAAGGGGGGGATGAGCAGTTCTTC
>once|TRBJ2-7|TRBD2|TRBV6-5
CASRGVAGAHEQYF
TGTGCCAGCAGGGGCGTGGCGGGAGCCCACGAGCAGTACTTC
>once|TRBJ1-2|-|TRBV12-5
CASGWAGTGYTF
TGTGCTAGTGGCTGGGCAGGGACCGGCTACACCTTC
>medium-sized|TRBJ2-7|-|TRBV30
CAWRSGAYSYEQYF
TGTGCCTGGAGATCGGGAGCCTACTCCTACGAGCAGTACTTC
>-|TRBJ2-5|-|TRBV6-6
CASNPGGGQETQYF
TGTGCCAGCAACCCAGGTGGCGGGCAAGAGACCCAGTACTTC
>medium-sized|TRBJ1-1|-|TRBV11-2
CASSLGAGTEAFF
TGTGCCAGCAGCCTTGGCGCAGGGACTGAAGCTTTCTTT
>-|TRBJ1-3|-|TRBV6-4
CASSDGVSGNTIYF
TGTGCCAGCAGTGACGGCGTCTCTGGAAACACCATATATTTT
>-|TRBJ2-3|-|TRBV21-1
CASSKGGSGRRSTDTQYF
TGTGCCAGCAGCAAAGGGGGGTCCGGGCGGAGGAGCACAGATACGCAGTATTTT
>-|TRBJ2-7|TRBD2|TRBV7-8
CASSLATSGISYEQYF
TGTGCCAGCAGCTTAGCGACTAGCGGGATCTCCTACGAGCAGTACTTC
>-|TRBJ2-1|-|TRBV7-8
CASSLEAGADYNEQFF
TGTGCCAGCAGCTTAGAGGCAGGGGCAGACTACAATGAGCAGTTCTTC
>few|TRBJ2-1|TRBD1|TRBV27
CASSQGDGVNEQFF
TGTGCCAGCAGTCAGGGGGACGGGGTCAATGAGCAGTTCTTC
>-|TRBJ2-7|TRBD1|TRBV28
CASSLDYGTGAEQYF
TGTGCCAGCAGTTTAGACTACGGGACAGGGGCCGAGCAGTACTTC
>-|TRBJ2-7|TRBD1|TRBV19
CASSPGTGSFYEQYF
TGTGCCAGTAGTCCCGGGACAGGGAGTTTCTACGAGCAGTACTTC
>-|TRBJ2-1|TRBD2|TRBV7-6
CASSRGGNSYNEQFF
TGTGCCAGCAGCCGCGGGGGGAACTCCTACAATGAGCAGTTCTTC
>-|TRBJ1-2|-|TRBV27
CASSPKSQAEIYGYTF
TGTGCCAGCAGTCCAAAGAGCCAGGCGGAAATCTATGGCTACACCTTC
>few|TRBJ1-1|-|TRBV29-1
CSVQENTEAFF
TGCAGCGTACAGGAAAACACTGAAGCTTTCTTT
>-|TRBJ2-1|TRBD2|TRBV9
CASSVTSGSWDEQFF
TGTGCCAGCAGCGTAACTAGCGGGAGCTGGGATGAGCAGTTCTTC
>-|TRBJ2-7|-|TRBV29-1
CSVVPGFSSYEQYF
TGCAGCGTTGTTCCGGGTTTCAGCTCCTACGAGCAGTACTTC
>-|TRBJ2-1|TRBD2|TRBV27
CASSARPSGRTYNEQFF
TGTGCCAGCAGTGCGCGCCCTAGCGGGCGAACCTACAATGAGCAGTTCTTC
>-|TRBJ2-7|-|TRBV14
CASSQGLGRDFSYEQYF
TGTGCCAGCAGCCAAGGCCTGGGCCGGGACTTCTCCTACGAGCAGTACTTC
>-|TRBJ1-4|TRBD1|TRBV18
CASSRGRDRWGATNEKLFF
TGTGCCAGCTCCCGCGGACGGGACAGGTGGGGTGCAACTAATGAAAAACTGTTTTTT
>-|TRBJ2-2|-|TRBV30
CAWSLGGELFF
TGTGCCTGGAGTTTGGGCGGGGAGCTGTTTTTT
>-|TRBJ1-1|-|TRBV2
CASRETMNTEAFF
TGTGCCAGCAGGGAGACAATGAACACTGAAGCTTTCTTT